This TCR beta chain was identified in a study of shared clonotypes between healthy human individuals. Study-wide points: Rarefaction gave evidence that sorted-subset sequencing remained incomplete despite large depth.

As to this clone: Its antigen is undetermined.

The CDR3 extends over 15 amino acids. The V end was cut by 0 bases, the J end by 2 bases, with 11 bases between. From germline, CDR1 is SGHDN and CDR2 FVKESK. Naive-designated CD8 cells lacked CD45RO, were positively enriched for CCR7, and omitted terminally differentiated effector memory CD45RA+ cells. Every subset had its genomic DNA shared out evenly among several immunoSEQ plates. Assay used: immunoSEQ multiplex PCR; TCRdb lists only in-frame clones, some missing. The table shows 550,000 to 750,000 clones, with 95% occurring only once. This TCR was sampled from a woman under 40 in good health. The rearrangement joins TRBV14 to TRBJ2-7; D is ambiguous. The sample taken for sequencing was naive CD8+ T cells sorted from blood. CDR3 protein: CASSQDLDTTYEQYF. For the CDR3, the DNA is TGTGCCAGCAGCCAAGATCTAGACACGACCTACGAGCAGTACTTC.